This entry lists 21 T cell receptor beta chains sequenced from one sample in a study of T cells in Graves' hyperthyroidism and ophthalmopathy. Amplification of TCR beta CDR3 regions was performed using RNA transcripts as template. The TCR CDR3 first-round RT-PCR relied on the HTBI primer set. TCRdb used MiXCR to reprocess the multiplex PCR reads, holding one entry per CDR3 protein. The table records 160,000 or so distinct CDR3 sequences, 8% to 9.5% of them present only once. Sequenced: blood. The receptors were sampled from a woman in her late teens or twenties with Graves' hyperthyroidism that later progressed to Graves' ophthalmopathy.

This clonotype appeared many times. The gene calls are TRBV27 and TRBJ1-1; D possibly corresponds to TRBD1 (5 bases). The ends were cut back, 6 bases at V and 7 bases at J, with 12 bases in the middle. Germline loops: CDR1 MNHEY, CDR2 SMNVEV (reference sequence). The CDR3 spans 12 residues. The CDR3 spells CASSVGVGEAFF. In DNA form, the CDR3 reads TGTGCCAGCAGCGTAGGGGTCGGTGAAGCTTTCTTT.

As for this clonotype: A much larger clone lies a single base off, so this may be a read error. The V call is TRBV3-1, the J call TRBJ2-7; 10 bases align to TRBD1. Germline assignment: CDR1 LGHDT and CDR2 YNNKEL (reference sequence). There are 15 residues in the CDR3. V trimming: 3 bases; J trimming: 3 bases; junction bases outside the gene matches: 5. The CDR3 region is CASSQAGDRGYEQYF. Written as DNA, the CDR3 is TGTGCCAGCAGCCAGGCTGGGGACAGGGGCTACGAGCAGTACTTC.

In this sample, this clonotype turned up many times. The chain employs TRBV2 and TRBJ2-2, with D tentatively TRBD2 (5 bases). The CDR3 is made up of 17 amino acids. V was cut by 5 bases and J by 6 bases, with 22 bases left in between. Germline values: CDR1 SNHLY, CDR2 FYNNEI. CDR3 sequence reads: CASSPNGLATLSGELFF. The CDR3 DNA reads TGTGCCAGCAGTCCAAACGGGCTAGCTACTCTGTCCGGGGAGCTGTTTTTT.

The chain recombines TRBV5-5 with TRBJ2-5; 7 bases match TRBD1. Per the germline V gene, CDR1 is SGHKS and CDR2 is YYEKEE (reference sequence). Trimming at V came to 4 bases and at J to 3 bases, leaving 6 bases not matched to a gene. The CDR3 length is 14 residues. As DNA, the CDR3 is TGTGCCAGCAGCCTGTCCGGGACAGAAGAGACCCAGTACTTC. Residues: CASSLSGTEETQYF.

This clonotype was counted at least ten times. The V gene is TRBV15, the J gene TRBJ1-6; 8 nucleotides align to TRBD1. Germline V gene sequence: CDR1 LNHNV, CDR2 YYDKDF (reference sequence). The CDR3 is made up of 16 amino acids. V was pared by 2 bases and J by 6 bases, with 6 bases of the junction left unmatched. The CDR3 loop reads CATSRSTTGGNSPLHF. CDR3 nucleotides: TGTGCCACCAGCAGATCCACAACAGGGGGTAATTCACCCCTCCACTTT. Combining the CDR3 with reference TRBV15 and TRBJ1-6 gives the whole variable domain DAMVIQNPRYQVTQFGKPVTLSCSQTLNHNVMYWYQQKSSQAPKLLFHYYDKDFNNEADTPDNFQSRRPNTSFCFLDIRSPGLGDTAMYLCATSRSTTGGNSPLHFGNGTRLTVT.

This clonotype occurred many times. The gene calls are TRBV20-1 and TRBJ2-3, with 7 bases fitting TRBD2. The CDR3 sequence is 14 residues long. Germline V gene sequence: CDR1 DFQATT, CDR2 SNEGSKA (reference sequence). V shed 8 bases, J shed 3 bases, and the junction held 11 bases outside the gene matches. The CDR3 sequence is CSTSGASGTDTQYF. The CDR3 coding sequence is TGCAGTACCAGCGGGGCCTCTGGTACAGATACGCAGTATTTT.

At least ten counts were recorded for this clonotype. This chain joins TRBV7-8 and TRBJ2-1, with 14 nucleotides matching TRBD2. V dropped 5 bases and J dropped 8; count of bases not matched to a gene: 11. The CDR3 is made up of 17 amino acids. CDR1 and CDR2 (germline): SGHVS, FQNEAQ. Here the CDR3 reads CASSLPSGTSGSYEQFF. The CDR3 DNA reads TGTGCCAGCAGCCTTCCCTCCGGGACTAGCGGGAGTTATGAGCAGTTCTTC.

Ten or more counts support this clonotype. This chain connects TRBV2 to TRBJ2-2; no clear D. The germline V gene has CDR1 SNHLY and CDR2 FYNNEI. Trimming pared 5 bases from V and 4 bases from J, leaving 8 bases between. The CDR3 covers 13 residues. The CDR3: CASSKGSTGELFF. As DNA, the CDR3 is TGTGCCAGCAGTAAGGGTTCCACCGGGGAGCTGTTTTTT.

This clonotype showed up many times. CDR3 coding DNA: TGCGCCAGCAGCCAAAGGACAGGGGATAGCAATCAGCCCCAGCATTTT. As protein: CASSQRTGDSNQPQHF. The V call is TRBV4-1, the J call TRBJ1-5; TRBD1 matches at 9 bases. The V and J ends lost 2 bases and 0 bases, in that order; junction bases with no gene match: 2. Germline-derived CDR1 and CDR2 are MGHRA and YSYEKL. The CDR3 is 16 residues long.

Concerning this clonotype: Just one base apart from a much larger clone, this may be a read error. CDR3: CSAKESGPYEQYF. CDR3 coding DNA: TGCAGCGCAAAAGAGTCAGGCCCCTACGAGCAGTACTTC. The V and J genes are TRBV29-1 and TRBJ2-7; D unresolved. Trimming took off 7 bases at V and 2 bases at J, with 15 bases between the two ends. Germline CDR1 SQVTM, CDR2 ANQGSEA. This CDR3 has 13 residues.

This clonotype was counted at least ten times. The chain links TRBV6-6 to TRBJ2-7; D perhaps matches TRBD2 (6 bases). Between the trimmed V and J ends, which lost 2 bases and 0 bases, there was a span of 14 bases. The germline V gene encodes CDR1 MNHNY and CDR2 SVGAGI (reference sequence). This CDR3 is 16 amino acids long. The CDR3 sequence is CASSYTGLQSSYEQYF. For the CDR3, the DNA is TGTGCCAGCAGTTACACGGGACTCCAGAGCTCCTACGAGCAGTACTTC.

This clonotype was seen many times. The V gene is TRBV12-3 or TRBV12-4, the J gene TRBJ1-1, with unresolved D. V lost 3 bases and J 5 bases, leaving 7 bases between the germline ends. The CDR3 covers 12 residues. The CDR3 sequence: CASSFTGTEAFF. CDR3 DNA: TGTGCCAGCAGTTTTACCGGAACTGAAGCTTTCTTT.

This chain uses TRBV9 with TRBJ2-1, with a weak D call TRBD1 (6 bases). Trimming removed 3 bases at V and 10 bases at J, with 17 bases between. CDR3 length: 14 residues. CDR1 and CDR2 from the germline V gene are SGDLS and YYNGEE. This chain's CDR3 is CASSARSQGDEQFF. CDR3 bases: TGTGCCAGCAGCGCCAGATCACAGGGAGACGAGCAGTTCTTC.

Comments on this clonotype: This is likely a read error, given that the CDR3 carries no conserved phenylalanine or tryptophan at its end. The V call is TRBV11-1, the J call TRBJ1-2, with 9 bases aligning to TRBD1. Germline V gene lookup returns CDR1 SGHAT and CDR2 FQDESV (reference sequence). This CDR3 comprises 14 residues. V lost 3 bases, J lost 7 bases, and 6 bases stayed unmatched. The CDR3 here is CASSLGTGMFGYTL. CDR3 nucleotides: TGTGCCAGCAGCTTGGGGACAGGGATGTTTGGCTACACCCTC.

A few counts support this clonotype. The J gene is TRBJ2-5, the V gene TRBV19; 10 nucleotides align to TRBD1. CDR1 is LNHDA, CDR2 SQIVND, per germline (reference sequence). The CDR3 sequence is 16 residues long. J lost 4 bases, V lost 5 bases, and 10 bases had no gene match. The CDR3 bases are TGTGCCAGTAGTCTGGGGACAGGGGCATCCCTAGAGACCCAGTACTTC. Its protein is CASSLGTGASLETQYF.

This clonotype was found many times. The chain recombines TRBV10-1 with TRBJ2-7, with TRBD1 as a possible D gene (6 bases). The CDR3 extends over 15 amino acids. Germline V gene sequence: CDR1 WNHNN, CDR2 SYGVQD (reference sequence). V lost 0 bases, J lost 7 bases, and 16 bases lay in between. The CDR3 bases are TGCGCCAGCAGTGAGTCTATCACAGGGAGTGGGGAGCAGTACTTC. It specifies CASSESITGSGEQYF.

This clonotype was seen many times. The rearrangement joins TRBV28 to TRBJ1-1; D not certain. Germline values: CDR1 MDHEN, CDR2 SYDVKM. The CDR3 has 14 residues. The V and J ends lost 6 bases and 1 base respectively, with 12 bases between them. CDR3 nucleotide sequence: TGTGCCAGCAGAATAAGAACAAAGAACACTGAAGCTTTCTTT. The encoded protein is CASRIRTKNTEAFF.

There are many counts of this clonotype. The rearrangement joins TRBV6-1 to TRBJ2-7, with D perhaps TRBD1 (5 bases). Germline V gives CDR1 MNHNS, CDR2 SASEGT. The CDR3 totals 12 residues. Trimming took off 6 bases at V and 4 bases at J, with 10 bases between the two ends. The CDR3: CASSRDRYEQYF. The CDR3 DNA is TGTGCCAGCAGCCGAGACAGATACGAGCAGTACTTC.

The sample holds many counts of this clonotype. The V call is TRBV5-6, the J call TRBJ1-1; the D is unclear. The ends were cut back, 1 base at V and 1 base at J, with 8 bases in the middle. Germline loops: CDR1 SGHDT, CDR2 YYEEEE. The CDR3 runs to 14 residues. The CDR3 nucleotides are TGTGCCAGCAGCTTGTTTGCGCCGAACACTGAAGCTTTCTTT. This gives the protein CASSLFAPNTEAFF.

The rearrangement uses TRBV5-4 and TRBJ2-1; 10 bases are shared with TRBD2. The CDR3 has 16 amino acids. V shed 4 bases, J shed 4 bases, and the junction held 8 bases outside the gene matches. Looked up from germline, CDR1 is SGHNT and CDR2 is YYREEE (reference sequence). The CDR3 nucleotides are TGTGCCAGCAGCGTCCCCCAGCGGGGGGGGTACAATGAGCAGTTCTTC. Its translation: CASSVPQRGGYNEQFF.

This clonotype showed up many times. The chain recombines TRBV20-1 with TRBJ2-7; D is ambiguous. The CDR3 loop spans 13 amino acids. The V gene's germline CDR1 is DFQATT and CDR2 SNEGSKA (reference sequence). Trimming shortened V by 6 bases and J by 0 bases, and 12 bases separated the two germline ends. CDR3 sequence reads: CSALPPGSYEQYF. In DNA, the CDR3 is TGCAGTGCCTTACCCCCGGGCTCCTACGAGCAGTACTTC.